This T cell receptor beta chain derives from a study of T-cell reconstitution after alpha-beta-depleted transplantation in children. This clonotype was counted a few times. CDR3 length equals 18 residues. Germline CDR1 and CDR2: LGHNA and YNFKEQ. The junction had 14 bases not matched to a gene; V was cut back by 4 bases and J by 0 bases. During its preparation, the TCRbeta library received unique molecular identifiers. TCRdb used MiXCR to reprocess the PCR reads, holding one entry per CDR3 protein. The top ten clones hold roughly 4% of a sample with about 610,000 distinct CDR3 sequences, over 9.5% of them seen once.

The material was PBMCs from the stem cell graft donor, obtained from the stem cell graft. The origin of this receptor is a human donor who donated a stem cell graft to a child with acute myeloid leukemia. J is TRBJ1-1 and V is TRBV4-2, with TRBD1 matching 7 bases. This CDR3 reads CASSPWIGQAPMNTEAFF. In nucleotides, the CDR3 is TGTGCCAGCAGCCCGTGGATCGGACAGGCACCTATGAACACTGAAGCTTTCTTT.